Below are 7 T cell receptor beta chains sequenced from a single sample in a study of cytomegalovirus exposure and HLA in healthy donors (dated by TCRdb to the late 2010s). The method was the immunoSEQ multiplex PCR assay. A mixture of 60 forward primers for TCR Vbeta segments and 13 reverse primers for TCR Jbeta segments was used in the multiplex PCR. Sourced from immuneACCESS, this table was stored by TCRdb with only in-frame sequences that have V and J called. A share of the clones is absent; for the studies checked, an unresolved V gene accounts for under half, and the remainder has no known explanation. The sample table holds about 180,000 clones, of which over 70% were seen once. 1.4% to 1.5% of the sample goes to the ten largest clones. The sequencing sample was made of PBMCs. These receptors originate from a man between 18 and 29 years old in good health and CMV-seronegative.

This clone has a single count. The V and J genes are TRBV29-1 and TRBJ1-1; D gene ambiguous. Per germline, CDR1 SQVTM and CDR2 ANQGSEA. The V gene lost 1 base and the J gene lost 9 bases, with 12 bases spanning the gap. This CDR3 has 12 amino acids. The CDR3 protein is CSVEGRLNKAFF. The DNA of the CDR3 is TGCAGCGTTGAAGGGCGGTTGAATAAAGCTTTCTTT.

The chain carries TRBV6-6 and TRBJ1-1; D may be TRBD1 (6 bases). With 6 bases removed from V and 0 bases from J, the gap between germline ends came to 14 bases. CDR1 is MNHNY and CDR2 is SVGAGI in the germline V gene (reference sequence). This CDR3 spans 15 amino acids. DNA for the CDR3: TGTGCCAGCAGCCGTGGACAGACTATGAACACTGAAGCTTTCTTT. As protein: CASSRGQTMNTEAFF.

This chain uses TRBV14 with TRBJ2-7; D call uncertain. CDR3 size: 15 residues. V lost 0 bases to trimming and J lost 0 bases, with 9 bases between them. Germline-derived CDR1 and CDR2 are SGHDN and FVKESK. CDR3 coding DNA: TGTGCCAGCAGCCAAGATCTCCCGCGCTCCTACGAGCAGTACTTC. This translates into CASSQDLPRSYEQYF.

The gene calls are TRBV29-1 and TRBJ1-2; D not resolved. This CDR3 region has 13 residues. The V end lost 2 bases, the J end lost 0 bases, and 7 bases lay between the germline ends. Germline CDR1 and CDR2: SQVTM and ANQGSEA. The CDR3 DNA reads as TGCAGCGTTGAATGGGCAACTAACTATGGCTACACCTTC. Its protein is CSVEWATNYGYTF.

The CDR3 nucleotides are TGTGCCACCAGCAGGTCCGGGACAGTCTCCTACGAGCAGTACTTC. This translates into CATSRSGTVSYEQYF. J is TRBJ2-7 and V is TRBV15; TRBD1 agrees at 7 bases. The CDR3 runs 15 residues. Trimming cost V 3 bases and J 0 bases; bases outside gene matches: 5. Germline CDR1 LNHNV, CDR2 YYDKDF (reference sequence).

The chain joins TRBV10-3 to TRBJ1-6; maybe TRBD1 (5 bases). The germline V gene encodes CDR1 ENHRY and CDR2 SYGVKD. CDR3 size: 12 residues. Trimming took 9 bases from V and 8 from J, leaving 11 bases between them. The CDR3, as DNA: TGTGCCATAAAGGGGCAGGATTCACCCCTCCACTTT. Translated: CAIKGQDSPLHF.

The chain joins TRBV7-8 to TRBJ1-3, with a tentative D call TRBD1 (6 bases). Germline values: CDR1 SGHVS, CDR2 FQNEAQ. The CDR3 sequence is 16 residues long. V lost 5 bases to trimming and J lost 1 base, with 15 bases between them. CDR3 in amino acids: CASSTKDRESGNTIYF. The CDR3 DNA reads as TGTGCCAGCAGCACAAAGGACAGAGAATCTGGAAACACCATATATTTT.